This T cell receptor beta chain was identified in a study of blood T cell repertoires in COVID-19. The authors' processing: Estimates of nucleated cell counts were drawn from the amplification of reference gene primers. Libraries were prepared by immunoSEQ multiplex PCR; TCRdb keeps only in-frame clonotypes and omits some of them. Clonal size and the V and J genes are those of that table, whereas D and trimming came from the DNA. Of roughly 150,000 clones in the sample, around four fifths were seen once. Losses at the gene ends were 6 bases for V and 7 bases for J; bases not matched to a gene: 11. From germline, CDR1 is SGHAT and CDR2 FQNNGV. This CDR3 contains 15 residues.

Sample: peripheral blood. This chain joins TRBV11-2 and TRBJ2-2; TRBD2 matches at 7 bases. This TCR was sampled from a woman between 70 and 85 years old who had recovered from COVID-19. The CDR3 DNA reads TGTGCCAGCAGGCCCAGCGGGATGGGTGGCGGGGAGCTGTTTTTT. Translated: CASRPSGMGGGELFF.